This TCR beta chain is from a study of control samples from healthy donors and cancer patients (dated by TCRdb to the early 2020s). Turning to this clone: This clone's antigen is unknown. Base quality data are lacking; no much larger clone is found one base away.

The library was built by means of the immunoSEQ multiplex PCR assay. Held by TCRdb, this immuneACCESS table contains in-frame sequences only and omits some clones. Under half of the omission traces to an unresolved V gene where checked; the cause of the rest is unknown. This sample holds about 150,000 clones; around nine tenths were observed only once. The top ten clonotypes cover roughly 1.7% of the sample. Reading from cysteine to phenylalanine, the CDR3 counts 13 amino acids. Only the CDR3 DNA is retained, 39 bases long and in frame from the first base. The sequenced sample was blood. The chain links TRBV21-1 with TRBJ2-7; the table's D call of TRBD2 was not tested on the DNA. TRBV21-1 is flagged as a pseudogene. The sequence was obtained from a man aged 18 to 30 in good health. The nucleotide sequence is TGTGCCAGCAGCAAAGGTGCGAGGGACGAGCAGTACTTC. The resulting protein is CASSKGARDEQYF.